These T cell receptor beta chains were read from a single sample in a study of identical twins. TCRdb called the 5' RACE reads again in MiXCR, with one record for every CDR3 protein. Among approximately 140,000 distinct CDR3 sequences listed, roughly 3.3% were seen once. The specimen was memory T cells sorted from blood. All receptors come from a man between 18 and 35 years old in good health. The CDR3 runs from the conserved cysteine through the conserved F or W. Each record gives: D gene, clone size, J gene, V gene, CDR3 DNA, CDR3 protein. A D gene is named only where the DNA matches it firmly. A row's size may be missing; if present it is once, few, many or a size class.

d_call: -; clone_size: many; j_call: TRBJ2-5; v_call: TRBV28; cdr3_nt: TGTGCCAGCAGCCAACAAAGGGAGACCCAGTACTTC; cdr3_aa: CASSQQRETQYF
d_call: -; clone_size: many; j_call: TRBJ1-5; v_call: TRBV5-5; cdr3_nt: TGTGCCAGCAGCTTGCTTTTAGGCTTTAATCAGCCCCAGCATTTT; cdr3_aa: CASSLLLGFNQPQHF
d_call: TRBD2; clone_size: -; j_call: TRBJ2-2; v_call: TRBV10-3; cdr3_nt: TGTGCCATCAGTGGGCTAGCGGGAGAGATCGGGGAGCTGTTTTTT; cdr3_aa: CAISGLAGEIGELFF
d_call: -; clone_size: many; j_call: TRBJ2-2; v_call: TRBV5-5; cdr3_nt: TGTGCCAGCAAGGGGGGGGGCCCTCCCGGGGAGCTGTTTTTT; cdr3_aa: CASKGGGPPGELFF
d_call: -; clone_size: many; j_call: TRBJ2-1; v_call: TRBV12-3/TRBV12-4; cdr3_nt: TGTGCCAGCAGGGGCCGGGCCCTCTACAATGAGCAGTTCTTC; cdr3_aa: CASRGRALYNEQFF
d_call: -; clone_size: many; j_call: TRBJ2-1; v_call: TRBV11-2; cdr3_nt: TGTGCCAGCAGCTTATCACCTGGAGGGTTTTATGAGCAGTTCTTC; cdr3_aa: CASSLSPGGFYEQFF
d_call: TRBD2; clone_size: many; j_call: TRBJ2-7; v_call: TRBV5-5; cdr3_nt: TGTGCCAGCAGCCCTTCGGGCGGGAGTAAAGAGCAGTACTTC; cdr3_aa: CASSPSGGSKEQYF
d_call: -; clone_size: many; j_call: TRBJ1-1; v_call: TRBV20-1; cdr3_nt: TGCAGTGCTCTTAAAGGGGGGCTGGTGAACACTGAAGCTTTCTTT; cdr3_aa: CSALKGGLVNTEAFF
d_call: -; clone_size: many; j_call: TRBJ1-2; v_call: TRBV12-3/TRBV12-4; cdr3_nt: TGTGCCAGCAGTTCAAACTATGGCTACACCTTC; cdr3_aa: CASSSNYGYTF
d_call: TRBD2; clone_size: many; j_call: TRBJ2-3; v_call: TRBV12-3/TRBV12-4; cdr3_nt: TGTGCCAGCAGTCCTATCACTAGCGGGAGGCGAGATACGCAGTATTTT; cdr3_aa: CASSPITSGRRDTQYF
d_call: -; clone_size: many; j_call: TRBJ2-1; v_call: TRBV7-3; cdr3_nt: TGTGCCAGCAGCTTAATAAGGGCCGGGAATGAGCAGTTCTTC; cdr3_aa: CASSLIRAGNEQFF
d_call: -; clone_size: many; j_call: TRBJ2-1; v_call: TRBV7-6; cdr3_nt: TGTGCCAGCAGCCTCGTCTTGAGACAAGAGCAGTTCTTC; cdr3_aa: CASSLVLRQEQFF
d_call: -; clone_size: many; j_call: TRBJ1-3; v_call: TRBV12-3/TRBV12-4; cdr3_nt: TGTGCCAGCAGTTTTGGAAACACCATATATTTT; cdr3_aa: CASSFGNTIYF
d_call: TRBD2; clone_size: many; j_call: TRBJ2-1; v_call: TRBV11-1; cdr3_nt: TGTGCCAGCAGCTTAAAAGGGACTAGCGGGAGGCAGAGCTCCTACAATGAGCAGTTCTTC; cdr3_aa: CASSLKGTSGRQSSYNEQFF
d_call: -; clone_size: many; j_call: TRBJ2-2; v_call: TRBV2; cdr3_nt: TGTGCCAGCAGTCTGGACAGACTCGGCGGGGGGGAGCTGTTTTTT; cdr3_aa: CASSLDRLGGGELFF
d_call: -; clone_size: many; j_call: TRBJ2-3; v_call: TRBV5-1; cdr3_nt: TGCGCCAGCAGCTCCCCCCGGGCTCTAGATACGCAGTATTTT; cdr3_aa: CASSSPRALDTQYF
d_call: TRBD1; clone_size: many; j_call: TRBJ1-6; v_call: TRBV6-5; cdr3_nt: TGTGCCAGCAGTTACAAGGCGGGGACAGGGGTCACCCTCCACTTT; cdr3_aa: CASSYKAGTGVTLHF
d_call: -; clone_size: many; j_call: TRBJ2-3; v_call: TRBV10-3; cdr3_nt: TGTGCCATCAGTGAGCCTACGATGAACAGGGGAGGGCCAGATACGCAGTATTTT; cdr3_aa: CAISEPTMNRGGPDTQYF
d_call: -; clone_size: many; j_call: TRBJ2-2; v_call: TRBV5-1; cdr3_nt: TGCGCCAGCGGCCGGGACAACACCGGGGAGCTGTTTTTT; cdr3_aa: CASGRDNTGELFF
d_call: -; clone_size: few; j_call: TRBJ2-5; v_call: TRBV3-1; cdr3_nt: TGTGCCAGCAGCCAGGCGGATCAAGAGACCCAGTACTTC; cdr3_aa: CASSQADQETQYF
d_call: -; clone_size: many; j_call: TRBJ2-4; v_call: TRBV3-1; cdr3_nt: TGTGCCAGCAGCCAAGATATGGGGCTAGCCAAAAACATTCAGTACTTC; cdr3_aa: CASSQDMGLAKNIQYF
d_call: -; clone_size: -; j_call: TRBJ2-5; v_call: TRBV12-3/TRBV12-4; cdr3_nt: TGTGCCAGCAATGAGGGGTCTGAGACCCAGTACTTC; cdr3_aa: CASNEGSETQYF
d_call: -; clone_size: many; j_call: TRBJ2-5; v_call: TRBV3-1; cdr3_nt: TGTGCCAGCAGCCAAGAGCCACTCAGCCCAGTCGTGACCCAGTACTTC; cdr3_aa: CASSQEPLSPVVTQYF
d_call: -; clone_size: many; j_call: TRBJ2-7; v_call: TRBV20-1; cdr3_nt: TGCAGTGCTAGAGGGAATAGCGGCTCCTACGAGCAGTACTTC; cdr3_aa: CSARGNSGSYEQYF
d_call: -; clone_size: many; j_call: TRBJ2-1; v_call: TRBV10-1; cdr3_nt: TGCGCCAGCAGTGAGGTGATAGGTACCTACAATGAGCAGTTCTTC; cdr3_aa: CASSEVIGTYNEQFF
d_call: TRBD2; clone_size: many; j_call: TRBJ2-2; v_call: TRBV10-2; cdr3_nt: TGCGCCAGCAGTGTGACTAGCCCCGGGGAGCTGTTTTTT; cdr3_aa: CASSVTSPGELFF
d_call: TRBD2; clone_size: many; j_call: TRBJ2-1; v_call: TRBV20-1; cdr3_nt: TGCAGTGCTAGAGATCGACTAGCGGAGTCCTACAATGAGCAGTTCTTC; cdr3_aa: CSARDRLAESYNEQFF
d_call: -; clone_size: many; j_call: TRBJ1-2; v_call: TRBV20-1; cdr3_nt: TGCAGTGCCCTTACATTACAGAATGGCTACACCTTC; cdr3_aa: CSALTLQNGYTF
d_call: -; clone_size: many; j_call: TRBJ2-1; v_call: TRBV20-1; cdr3_nt: TGCAGTGCTAGGGGCCCGTGGAGGAACAATGAGCAGTTCTTC; cdr3_aa: CSARGPWRNNEQFF
d_call: -; clone_size: many; j_call: TRBJ2-4; v_call: TRBV28; cdr3_nt: TGTGCCAGCAGTCCCGCGGCGGGGATGGGAAACATTCAGTACTTC; cdr3_aa: CASSPAAGMGNIQYF
d_call: TRBD2; clone_size: few; j_call: TRBJ2-7; v_call: TRBV5-1; cdr3_nt: TGCGCCAGCAGCTTGGCCCCAGCGGGGGACACCTACGAGCAGTACTTC; cdr3_aa: CASSLAPAGDTYEQYF
d_call: TRBD2; clone_size: many; j_call: TRBJ2-2; v_call: TRBV5-1; cdr3_nt: TGCGCCAGCGTAGCGGGAGAAACCGGGGAGCTGTTTTTT; cdr3_aa: CASVAGETGELFF
d_call: -; clone_size: many; j_call: TRBJ2-5; v_call: TRBV12-3/TRBV12-4; cdr3_nt: TGTGCCAGCAGTTTAGATCTTGGGGGTCAAGAGACCCAGTACTTC; cdr3_aa: CASSLDLGGQETQYF
d_call: -; clone_size: many; j_call: TRBJ1-4; v_call: TRBV14; cdr3_nt: TGTGCCAGCAGCCCCCAGGGTAGAGGGAATGAAAAACTGTTTTTT; cdr3_aa: CASSPQGRGNEKLFF
d_call: TRBD1; clone_size: many; j_call: TRBJ1-5; v_call: TRBV7-2; cdr3_nt: TGTGCCAGCAGCCCAAGACAGGGGGCGAATCAGCCCCAGCATTTT; cdr3_aa: CASSPRQGANQPQHF
d_call: TRBD1; clone_size: -; j_call: TRBJ1-1; v_call: TRBV19; cdr3_nt: TGTGCCAGTAGTCTGACAGGGAGAACTGAAGCTTTCTTT; cdr3_aa: CASSLTGRTEAFF
d_call: -; clone_size: many; j_call: TRBJ2-3; v_call: TRBV7-8; cdr3_nt: TGTGCCAGCAGTTCACGACCCCCAGGGAGCACAGATACGCAGTATTTT; cdr3_aa: CASSSRPPGSTDTQYF
d_call: -; clone_size: many; j_call: TRBJ1-5; v_call: TRBV5-5; cdr3_nt: TGTGCCAGCAGCGGGGGCTATAGCAATCAGCCCCAGCATTTT; cdr3_aa: CASSGGYSNQPQHF
d_call: TRBD2; clone_size: many; j_call: TRBJ2-5; v_call: TRBV10-3; cdr3_nt: TGTGCCACGGCGACTAGCGGGATCCAAGAGACCCAGTACTTC; cdr3_aa: CATATSGIQETQYF
d_call: -; clone_size: many; j_call: TRBJ1-5; v_call: TRBV28; cdr3_nt: TGTGCCAGCAGTTTGAGTCAGCCCCAGCATTTT; cdr3_aa: CASSLSQPQHF
d_call: -; clone_size: many; j_call: TRBJ1-5; v_call: TRBV7-6; cdr3_nt: TGTGCCAGCAGCTTAAACCGGAATAGCAATCAGCCCCAGCATTTT; cdr3_aa: CASSLNRNSNQPQHF
d_call: -; clone_size: many; j_call: TRBJ2-5; v_call: TRBV7-9; cdr3_nt: TGTGCCAGCAAACGACGGGAACTACAAGAGACCCAGTACTTC; cdr3_aa: CASKRRELQETQYF
d_call: -; clone_size: many; j_call: TRBJ2-6; v_call: TRBV6-1; cdr3_nt: TGTGCCAGCAGTACCGGACAGCCATCTGGGGCCAACGTCCTGACTTTC; cdr3_aa: CASSTGQPSGANVLTF
d_call: -; clone_size: many; j_call: TRBJ2-2; v_call: TRBV7-9; cdr3_nt: TGTGCCAGCAGCTTAAGGCAGGACACCGGGGAGCTGTTTTTT; cdr3_aa: CASSLRQDTGELFF
d_call: TRBD2; clone_size: -; j_call: TRBJ2-3; v_call: TRBV30; cdr3_nt: TGTGCCTGGAGACCCCGCCTAGCGGGCCTCTCGGATACGCAGTATTTT; cdr3_aa: CAWRPRLAGLSDTQYF